This TCR beta chain was documented in a study of CD8 T cells in Susac syndrome (dated by TCRdb to the late 2010s). About the full investigation: Of the Susac syndrome patients who were sequenced, under ten were in clinical remission while six had clinically active disease. CD8+ T cell repertoire clonality was compared between approximately 12 healthy donors, approximately 14 Susac syndrome patients and approximately 15 multiple sclerosis patients. Repertoire sequencing was used to test whether CD8+ T cell activation and differentiation in Susac syndrome was antigen driven. At blood withdrawal, Susac syndrome patients were either therapy-naive, taking corticosteroids (in some cases with IVIg as well), or taking IVIg alone. Study-level results and caveats: Approximately 17 Susac-specific public clones were identified in the total CD8+ repertoire, and a few Susac-specific public clones were identified in the CD8+ TEMRA repertoire. The number of individuals in the TCR sequencing and HLA analysis was acknowledged as relatively small. Clonal expansion was observed in Susac syndrome CD8+ repertoires, with the highest expansion in CD8+ TEMRA cells and greater expansion in clinically active than in remitting patients.

High-throughput TCR beta sequencing profiled peripheral blood CD8+ and CD4+ T cells from healthy donors, Susac syndrome patients and multiple sclerosis patients. The Susac syndrome patients fulfilled recently defined diagnostic criteria for either definite or probable disease. Bulk CD8+ and CD4+ T cells were purified by magnetic negative isolation, whereas CD8+ TEMRA cells were enriched by FACS. Blood was drawn into EDTA tubes, processed within 24 hours, and PBMCs were isolated by density gradient centrifugation. PBMCs intended for TCR sequencing were cryopreserved in liquid nitrogen and were subsequently thawed in a 37 degrees C water bath. The sorted or isolated CD4+, CD8+ and CD8+ TEMRA cells reached a purity of at least 90%. RNA was extracted using the RNeasy kit, and about 0.5 to 1 ug of the RNA was reverse transcribed with random hexamers. TCR beta CDR3 regions were amplified with the immunoSEQ multiplex PCR assay covering 54 Vbeta and 13 Jbeta segments. To correct PCR amplification bias, a synthetic template baseline was used for both primer optimization and computational correction. In the original analysis: Reads were annotated to V, D and J genes according to IMGT and were analyzed with immunoSEQ Analyzer, with only productive sequences retained. To calculate clonality, Shannon entropy was normalized by log2 of the number of productive unique sequences and then subtracted from one. For each patient and control, public and private clones were evaluated among the 100 most prevalent clones. Susac-specific clones were defined as absent from healthy and MS cohorts, around 980 published viral clones and other ImmuneACCESS disease sequences. The public sequencing data were trimmed at Q25 with fastp and processed into clonotypes with MiXCR by TCRdb, which kept only in-frame beta chains. Every distinct CDR3 protein forms one entry, paired with its most common genes and DNA. V and J calls and clone size were set by TCRdb, not the authors. For this sample there are nearly 110,000 distinct CDR3 sequences; roughly 95% appear just once. Jointly, the top ten make up roughly 0.43% of the sample.

V lost 4 bases and J lost 5 bases, and the count of bases not matched to a germline gene is 4. CDR1 and CDR2, looked up from the germline V gene, are MGHRA and YSYEKL. Its CDR3 holds 14 amino acids, cysteine through phenylalanine. Of all the DNA, just the CDR3 is kept, 42 bases in frame from base 1. Regarding this clonotype: Which antigen it targets is not known. No clone much larger than this one lies a single base away; base qualities are absent.

The receptor comes from a human donor with Susac syndrome. The chain is assembled from TRBV4-1 and TRBJ1-1; TRBD1 matches 10 bases in the middle. Sequencing was carried out using CD8+ T cells from PBMCs. The CDR3 region reads CASSPGQGFTEAFF. The nucleotide sequence is TGCGCCAGCAGCCCGGGACAGGGGTTTACTGAAGCTTTCTTT.